What follows are 28 T cell receptor beta chains derived from one specimen sequenced in a study of siplizumab effects on memory and regulatory T cells. Measured with immunoSEQ multiplex PCR; TCRdb has only the in-frame clones, and not every one. The sample records about 87,000 clones, 85% to 90% being singletons. Input material: CD4+ T cells sorted from blood. The receptors come from a human donor in good health.

The chain joins TRBV14 to TRBJ1-2; no clear D. This CDR3 spans 12 amino acids. V was clipped by 6 bases and J by 6 bases, with 11 bases between them. Germline V gene data show CDR1 as SGHDN and CDR2 as FVKESK. CDR3 sequence (DNA): TGTGCCAGCAGGCTTAGGGTGGATGGCTACACCTTC. It yields the protein CASRLRVDGYTF.

Here the CDR3 DNA reads TGTGCCAGCAGTTCCATTTATGGTGAAAAACTGTTTTTT. This gives the protein CASSSIYGEKLFF. The genes are TRBV27 and TRBJ1-4; D is unclear. V was pared by 4 bases and J by 7 bases, with 10 bases between. The germline CDR1 and CDR2 sequences are MNHEY and SMNVEV (reference sequence). This CDR3 spans 13 amino acids.

The rearrangement joins TRBV19 to TRBJ2-1, with D perhaps matching TRBD1 (5 bases). Trimming pared 5 bases from V and 7 bases from J, leaving 15 bases between. The CDR3 spans 14 residues. Germline lookup yields CDR1 LNHDA and CDR2 SQIVND (reference sequence). CDR3 sequence: CASSPQVLGNEQFF. The CDR3 DNA reads as TGTGCCAGTAGTCCACAGGTCTTGGGGAATGAGCAGTTCTTC. Supplemented by reference TRBV19 and TRBJ2-1, the full variable domain reads DGGITQSPKYLFRKEGQNVTLSCEQNLNHDAMYWYRQDPGQGLRLIYYSQIVNDFQKGDIAEGYSVSREKKESFPLTVTSAQKNPTAFYLCASSPQVLGNEQFFGPGTRLTVL.

This chain links TRBV6-6 with TRBJ1-5; possible D gene TRBD1, 6 bases. The CDR3 consists of 12 residues. The V end lost 7 bases, the J end lost 5 bases, and 9 bases lay between the germline ends. Germline V gene sequence: CDR1 MNHNY, CDR2 SVGAGI (reference sequence). CDR3 sequence (DNA): TGTGCCAGCACTAAGGGGGATCAGCCCCAGCATTTT. Encoded protein: CASTKGDQPQHF.

This clone was recorded only once. The chain combines TRBV5-6 with TRBJ2-3; no reliable D call. The CDR3 is made up of 16 amino acids. V lost 0 bases to trimming and J lost 1 base, with 12 bases between them. CDR1 SGHDT and CDR2 YYEEEE come from the germline V gene. In nucleotides, the CDR3 is TGTGCCAGCAGCTTGGAATCCCCAGAAGGCACAGATACGCAGTATTTT. As protein: CASSLESPEGTDTQYF.

V usage is TRBV30 and J usage is TRBJ1-6, with 7 bases matching TRBD1. The germline gives CDR1 GTSNPN, CDR2 SVGIG (reference sequence). The CDR3 runs 14 residues. J lost 9 bases, V lost 4 bases, and 9 bases had no gene match. The DNA for the CDR3 is TGTGCCTGGACAGAGTTAGGGGGCGTTTCACCCCTCCACTTT. It specifies CAWTELGGVSPLHF.

The rearrangement joins TRBV4-1 to TRBJ1-2; the D gene is possibly TRBD1 (5 bases). Trimming took 1 base from V and 7 from J, leaving 16 bases between them. The CDR3 contains 15 residues. Germline lookup yields CDR1 MGHRA and CDR2 YSYEKL. Here the CDR3 DNA reads TGCGCCAGCAGCCAAGGTAGGGGACGGGCGACTGGCTACACCTTC. Translation gives CASSQGRGRATGYTF.

The V gene is TRBV5-6, the J gene TRBJ1-5, with 9 positions matching TRBD1. The CDR3 contains 14 residues. The V and J ends lost 4 bases and 5 bases, in that order; junction bases with no gene match: 4. The germline gives CDR1 SGHDT, CDR2 YYEEEE. CDR3 in amino acids: CASSTGGSDQPQHF. Here the CDR3 DNA reads TGTGCCAGCAGCACAGGGGGCAGCGATCAGCCCCAGCATTTT.

This clone was counted only a few times. V is TRBV7-2 and J is TRBJ1-4; D remains ambiguous. The germline V gene encodes CDR1 SGHTA and CDR2 FQGNSA. V gave up 5 bases and J gave up 5 bases, with 15 bases separating them. This CDR3 has 15 residues. The CDR3 reads CASSLGGGRNEKLFF. The CDR3 bases are TGTGCCAGCAGCCTCGGTGGCGGGCGAAATGAAAAACTGTTTTTT.

This chain uses TRBV5-6 with TRBJ2-7; a possible D gene is TRBD1 (5 bases). The CDR3 totals 14 residues. V was shortened by 5 bases and J by 5 bases, with 17 bases between the two germline ends. Germline-derived CDR1 and CDR2 are SGHDT and YYEEEE. CDR3 loop: CASRPTLDSHEQYF. The CDR3 DNA follows: TGTGCCAGCAGGCCAACGTTAGACAGCCACGAGCAGTACTTC.

The sample holds one count of this clone. The gene calls are TRBV4-1 and TRBJ2-1; TRBD2 matches at 7 bases. The V gene end was trimmed by 2 bases and the J gene end by 9 bases; junction bases not matched to a gene: 19. The CDR3 loop spans 18 amino acids. Germline V lookup: CDR1 MGHRA, CDR2 YSYEKL. CDR3 protein: CASSQILRIAGWGGEQFF. The CDR3 bases are TGCGCCAGCAGCCAAATTCTTCGGATCGCGGGATGGGGGGGTGAGCAGTTCTTC.

The chain has TRBV7-2 and TRBJ1-3; the D is unclear. V gave up 5 bases and J gave up 0 bases, with 8 bases separating them. The CDR3 has 14 amino acids. CDR1 and CDR2 from the germline V gene are SGHTA and FQGNSA. The CDR3 DNA reads as TGTGCCAGCAGCGTGGGGTTCTCTGGAAACACCATATATTTT. It encodes CASSVGFSGNTIYF.

The V and J genes are TRBV19 and TRBJ2-2; D might be TRBD2 (5 bases). CDR1 LNHDA and CDR2 SQIVND come from the germline V gene (reference sequence). V was clipped by 11 bases and J by 4 bases, with 14 bases between them. The CDR3 spans 13 residues. The CDR3 loop reads CAACRRSTGELFF. CDR3 sequence (DNA): TGTGCCGCCTGCCGGAGGAGCACCGGGGAGCTGTTTTTT.

J is TRBJ2-3 and V is TRBV19; 7 bases align to TRBD1. Germline values: CDR1 LNHDA, CDR2 SQIVND (reference sequence). The V and J ends lost 7 bases and 2 bases, in that order; junction bases with no gene match: 6. The CDR3 runs to 14 residues. DNA of the CDR3: TGTGCCAGTACCCTTACAGGGGACACAGATACGCAGTATTTT. Encoded protein: CASTLTGDTDTQYF.

This rearrangement joins TRBV19 to TRBJ2-3, with D possibly TRBD1 on 5 matching bases. The CDR3 loop spans 15 amino acids. Trimming left V 1 base short and J 0 bases short, with 8 bases between. The V gene's germline CDR1 is LNHDA and CDR2 SQIVND (reference sequence). CDR3 in DNA: TGTGCCAGTAGTATAGGCAGGGCTAGCACAGATACGCAGTATTTT. Translating gives CASSIGRASTDTQYF.

V gene TRBV7-2 combines with J gene TRBJ2-1; 13 bases line up with TRBD2. CDR3 length: 17 residues. Germline CDR1 is SGHTA and CDR2 is FQGNSA. V shed 5 bases, J shed 8 bases, and the junction held 12 bases outside the gene matches. As DNA, the CDR3 is TGTGCCAGCAGCCTGGACCTGACTAGCGGGAGGAGGGATGAGCAGTTCTTC. Translating gives CASSLDLTSGRRDEQFF. Complete variable domain (other parts from reference TRBV7-2 and TRBJ2-1): GAGVSQSPSNKVTEKGKDVELRCDPISGHTALYWYRQSLGQGLEFLIYFQGNSAPDKSGLPSDRFSAERTGGSVSTLTIQRTQQEDSAVYLCASSLDLTSGRRDEQFFGPGTRLTVL.

The chain carries TRBV28 and TRBJ1-4; D might be TRBD1 (5 bases). Germline lookup yields CDR1 MDHEN and CDR2 SYDVKM. The ends were cut back, 6 bases at V and 8 bases at J, with 19 bases in the middle. There are 15 residues in the CDR3. CDR3 loop: CASSRARPGKEKLFF. Here the CDR3 DNA reads TGTGCCAGCAGCCGTGCCCGGCCAGGGAAAGAAAAACTGTTTTTT.

This chain joins TRBV7-8 and TRBJ2-4; D is unclear. The CDR3 covers 15 residues. V dropped 1 base and J dropped 7 bases, with 14 bases sitting between them. Germline CDR1 SGHVS, CDR2 FQNEAQ. The CDR3 sequence: CASSLGYGVRNIQYF. The CDR3 nucleotides read TGTGCCAGCAGCTTAGGTTATGGGGTTAGGAACATTCAGTACTTC.

The chain combines TRBV28 with TRBJ1-5, with D uncertain. Germline CDR1 reads MDHEN; CDR2 reads SYDVKM. The CDR3 is made up of 16 amino acids. The V gene lost 9 bases and the J gene lost 2 bases, with 20 bases spanning the gap. CDR3 sequence reads: CASRRAPGGGNQPQHF. The CDR3 nucleotides are TGTGCCAGTCGACGGGCACCCGGTGGGGGCAATCAGCCCCAGCATTTT.

The chain carries TRBV10-3 and TRBJ1-4, with D perhaps TRBD1 (6 bases). Germline assignment: CDR1 ENHRY and CDR2 SYGVKD. The V end lost 10 bases, the J end lost 2 bases, and 8 bases lay between the germline ends. This CDR3 is 12 amino acids long. The CDR3 nucleotides are TGTGCCACCAGGGGTACTAATGAAAAACTGTTTTTT. It codes for CATRGTNEKLFF.

This rearrangement joins TRBV7-3 to TRBJ2-5; 10 bases map to TRBD2. Germline values: CDR1 SGHTA, CDR2 FQGTGA. Trimming took 5 bases from V and 2 from J; bases not matched to a gene: 5. The CDR3 is 15 amino acids. The CDR3 is CASSPQRGGQETQYF. In nucleotides, the CDR3 is TGTGCCAGCAGCCCACAGCGGGGGGGGCAAGAGACCCAGTACTTC.

The sample holds a few counts of this clone. The chain links TRBV18 to TRBJ1-1; the D is unclear. Trimming shortened V by 3 bases and J by 8 bases, and 13 bases separated the two germline ends. This CDR3 comprises 13 residues. The germline CDR1 and CDR2 sequences are KGHSH and LQKENI. CDR3 sequence (DNA): TGTGCCAGCTCACCTCTCGTGGACGGGGAAGCTTTCTTT. It codes for CASSPLVDGEAFF. Supplemented by reference TRBV18 and TRBJ1-1, the full variable domain reads NAGVMQNPRHLVRRRGQEARLRCSPMKGHSHVYWYRQLPEEGLKFMVYLQKENIIDESGMPKERFSAEFPKEGPSILRIQQVVRGDSAAYFCASSPLVDGEAFFGQGTRLTVV.

The rearrangement links TRBV29-1 to TRBJ2-7; D gene unclear. Per germline, CDR1 SQVTM and CDR2 ANQGSEA. This CDR3 has 14 amino acids. With 2 bases removed from V and 0 bases from J, the gap between germline ends came to 11 bases. The CDR3 sequence: CSVELQDPSYEQYF. The CDR3, as DNA: TGCAGCGTTGAACTCCAGGACCCCTCCTACGAGCAGTACTTC.

This clone was detected once. J is TRBJ2-3 and V is TRBV27; 10 positions match TRBD2. The germline V gene encodes CDR1 MNHEY and CDR2 SMNVEV (reference sequence). With V trimmed by 5 bases and J by 6 bases, 17 bases remained unmatched. The CDR3 is 18 residues long. The CDR3 sequence: CASSPLPKALAGVDTQYF. CDR3 sequence (DNA): TGTGCCAGCAGTCCCCTCCCAAAGGCGCTAGCGGGAGTTGATACGCAGTATTTT.

The V gene is TRBV6-1, the J gene TRBJ2-7, with D tentatively TRBD2 (6 bases). CDR3 length: 15 residues. Germline V gives CDR1 MNHNS, CDR2 SASEGT. V shed 8 bases and J shed 3 bases, with 20 bases lying between them. The CDR3 region has the DNA TGTGCCAGCGGGAGGCGCCAGGGAGGTAGCTACGAGCAGTACTTC. Its translation: CASGRRQGGSYEQYF.

In this sample, this clone turned up once. This chain uses TRBV27 with TRBJ2-2; D is possibly TRBD1 (7 bases). This CDR3 spans 17 amino acids. Germline V gene lookup returns CDR1 MNHEY and CDR2 SMNVEV (reference sequence). Between the trimmed V and J ends, which lost 5 bases and 5 bases, there was a span of 21 bases. CDR3 sequence reads: CASSGTVPQGGTGELFF. The CDR3 nucleotides are TGTGCCAGCAGTGGGACAGTCCCCCAGGGGGGAACCGGGGAGCTGTTTTTT.

This clone was counted a single time. The chain uses TRBV5-8 and TRBJ2-7, with no clear D. This CDR3 is 14 amino acids long. With 7 bases removed from V and 6 bases from J, the gap between germline ends came to 20 bases. Germline CDR1 and CDR2: SGHTS and YDEGEE. The CDR3: CASLGFQPPFEQYF. CDR3 nucleotides: TGTGCCAGCCTCGGATTTCAGCCCCCTTTCGAGCAGTACTTC.

V usage is TRBV18 and J usage is TRBJ1-1; D ambiguous. The V gene lost 0 bases and the J gene lost 4 bases, with 9 bases spanning the gap. Germline assignment: CDR1 KGHSH and CDR2 LQKENI. This CDR3 is 14 amino acids long. The CDR3 region has the DNA TGTGCCAGCTCACCACCTTCCAGCGGCACTGAAGCTTTCTTT. Its protein product is CASSPPSSGTEAFF.